This TCR beta chain was documented in a study of cytomegalovirus exposure and HLA in healthy donors. Study-wide results and limits: In a later analysis, HLA-associated TCR beta chains were more clonally expanded than equally common others. Common viral pathogens were later found to be apparently linked to several of the most significant clusters. A later look showed TCR association rates differing by HLA locus, highest for DRB1 and lowest for HLA-C.

In regard to this clone: Antigen unknown.

This CDR3 spans 13 amino acids. CDR1 and CDR2 from the germline V gene are MNHNY and SVGAGI (reference sequence). V lost 2 bases and J lost 3, with 7 bases in between. In the PCR, 60 Vbeta and 13 Jbeta primers were used. The table came from immunoSEQ multiplex PCR; TCRdb's copy has only in-frame clones and leaves some out. Here the sample spans around 76,000 clones, 78% being singletons. The chain employs TRBV6-6 and TRBJ1-1; D is possibly TRBD1 (5 bases). The TCR comes from a man aged 35-49 years in good health and CMV-seronegative. What was sequenced was PBMCs. The CDR3 nucleotides are TGTGCCAGCAGTTACGTAGGGGACACTGAAGCTTTCTTT. This translates into CASSYVGDTEAFF.